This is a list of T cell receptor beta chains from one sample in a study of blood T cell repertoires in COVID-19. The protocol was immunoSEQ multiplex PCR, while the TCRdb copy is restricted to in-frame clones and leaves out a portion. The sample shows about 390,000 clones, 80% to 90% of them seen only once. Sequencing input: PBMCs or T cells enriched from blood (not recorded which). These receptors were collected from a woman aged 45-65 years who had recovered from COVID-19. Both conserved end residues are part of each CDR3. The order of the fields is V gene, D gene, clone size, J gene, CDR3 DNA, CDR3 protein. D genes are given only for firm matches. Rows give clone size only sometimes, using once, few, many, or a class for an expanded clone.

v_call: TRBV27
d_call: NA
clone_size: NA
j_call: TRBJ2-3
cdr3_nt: TGTGCCAGCAGTTCCTACACAGATACGCAGTATTTT
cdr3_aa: CASSSYTDTQYF

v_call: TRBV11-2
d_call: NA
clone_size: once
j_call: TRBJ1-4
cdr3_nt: TGTGCCAGCAGCTCATATAGAACTAATGAAAAACTGTTTTTT
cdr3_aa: CASSSYRTNEKLFF

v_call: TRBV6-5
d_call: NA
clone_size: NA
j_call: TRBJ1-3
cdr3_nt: TGTGCCAGCAGCTTCACGGGGAGTGGAAACACCATATATTTT
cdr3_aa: CASSFTGSGNTIYF

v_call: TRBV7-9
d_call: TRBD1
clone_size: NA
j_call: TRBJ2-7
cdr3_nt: TGTGCCAGCAGACAACCGGGACAGCTAGTCTACGAGCAGTACTTC
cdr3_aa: CASRQPGQLVYEQYF

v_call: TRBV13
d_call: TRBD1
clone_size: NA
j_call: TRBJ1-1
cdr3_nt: TGTGCCAGCAGCTTAGCGACAGGGCCGAACACTGAAGCTTTCTTT
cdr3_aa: CASSLATGPNTEAFF

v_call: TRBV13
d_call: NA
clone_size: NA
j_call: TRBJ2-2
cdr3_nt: TGTGCCAGCAGCACCGAGGACAGACTTTTCACCGGGGAGCTGTTTTTT
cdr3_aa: CASSTEDRLFTGELFF

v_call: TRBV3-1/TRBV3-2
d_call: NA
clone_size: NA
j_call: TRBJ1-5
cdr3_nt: TGTGCCAGCAGCCAATCATTGAATCAGCCCCAGCATTTT
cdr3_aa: CASSQSLNQPQHF

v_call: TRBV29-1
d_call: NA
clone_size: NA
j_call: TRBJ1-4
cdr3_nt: TGCAGCGTTGCACAGGGAACTAATGAAAAACTGTTTTTT
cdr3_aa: CSVAQGTNEKLFF

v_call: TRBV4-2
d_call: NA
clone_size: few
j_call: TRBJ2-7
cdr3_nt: TGTGCCAGCAGCCAAGATGCCGACAGTTCCTACGAGCAGTACTTC
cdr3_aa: CASSQDADSSYEQYF

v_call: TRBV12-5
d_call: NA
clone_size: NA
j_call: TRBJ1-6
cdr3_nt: TGTGCTAGTGGTTTGGGGCGGCAGGGCTATAATTCACCCCTCCACTTT
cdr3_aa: CASGLGRQGYNSPLHF

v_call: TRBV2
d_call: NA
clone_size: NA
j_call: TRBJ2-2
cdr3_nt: TGTGCCAGCAGTGCTGGCTTCCTTATCGCCGGGGAGCTGTTTTTT
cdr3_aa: CASSAGFLIAGELFF

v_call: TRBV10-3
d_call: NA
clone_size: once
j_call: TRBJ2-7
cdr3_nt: TGTGCCATCAGTCCTGCGCGGGAGCAGTACTTC
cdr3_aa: CAISPAREQYF

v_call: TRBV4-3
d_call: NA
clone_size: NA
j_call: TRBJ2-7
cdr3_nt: TGCGCCAGCAGCCAAGATTGGGGGACTCCCTTCTCCTACGAGCAGTACTTC
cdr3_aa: CASSQDWGTPFSYEQYF

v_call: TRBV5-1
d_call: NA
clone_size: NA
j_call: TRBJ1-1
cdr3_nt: TGCGCCAGCAGCTTGGGAGGGCCGAGGACTGAAGCTTTCTTT
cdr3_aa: CASSLGGPRTEAFF

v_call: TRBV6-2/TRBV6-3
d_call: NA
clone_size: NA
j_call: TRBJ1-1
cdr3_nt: TGTGCCAGCAGTCAAAGCGCCATTACGACTGAAGCTTTCTTT
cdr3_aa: CASSQSAITTEAFF

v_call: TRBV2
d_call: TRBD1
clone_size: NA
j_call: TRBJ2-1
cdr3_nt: TGTGCCAGCAGTGCTAGGGACAGCACCTACAATGAGCAGTTCTTC
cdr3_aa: CASSARDSTYNEQFF

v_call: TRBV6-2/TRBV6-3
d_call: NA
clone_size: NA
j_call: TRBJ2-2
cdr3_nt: TGTGCCAGCAGTTGGCAGGCGAACACCGGGGAGCTGTTTTTT
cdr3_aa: CASSWQANTGELFF

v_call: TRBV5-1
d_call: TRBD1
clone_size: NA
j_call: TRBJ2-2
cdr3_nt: TGCGCCAGCAGCTTGGGGGACAGCGATGACGGGGAGCTGTTTTTT
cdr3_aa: CASSLGDSDDGELFF

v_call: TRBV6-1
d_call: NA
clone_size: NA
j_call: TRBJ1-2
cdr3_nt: TGTGCCAGCAGGGATAGGCGTGGCGGGGGTGGCTACACCTTC
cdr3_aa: CASRDRRGGGGYTF

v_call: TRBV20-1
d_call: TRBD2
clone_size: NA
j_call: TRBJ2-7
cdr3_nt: TGCAGTGCTAGTCCGGCGGTCGGGAGGAACTACGAGCAGTACTTC
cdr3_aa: CSASPAVGRNYEQYF

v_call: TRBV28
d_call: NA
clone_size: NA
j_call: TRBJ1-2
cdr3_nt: TGTGCCAGCAGCTCGACAGCCAGCTATGGCTACACCTTC
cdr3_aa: CASSSTASYGYTF

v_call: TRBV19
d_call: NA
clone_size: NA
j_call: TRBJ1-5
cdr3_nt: TGTGCCAGTAGTTCAACAGTATATCTTGGCAATCAGCCCCAGCATTTT
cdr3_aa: CASSSTVYLGNQPQHF

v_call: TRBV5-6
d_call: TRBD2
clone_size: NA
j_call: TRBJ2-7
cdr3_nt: TGTGCCAGCAGCTTGCTTAGCGGGGGGCTCATAACCTACGAGCAGTACTTC
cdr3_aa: CASSLLSGGLITYEQYF

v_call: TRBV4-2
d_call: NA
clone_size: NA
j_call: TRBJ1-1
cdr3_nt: TGTGCCAGCAGCCAAGGCGTCAGAGGGATAGATTCTAATGAAGCTTTCTTT
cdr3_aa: CASSQGVRGIDSNEAFF

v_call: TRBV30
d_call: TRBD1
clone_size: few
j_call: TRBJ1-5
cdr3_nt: TGTGCCTGGAGTATGGACAGGGGGTCTCAGCCCCAGCATTTT
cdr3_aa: CAWSMDRGSQPQHF

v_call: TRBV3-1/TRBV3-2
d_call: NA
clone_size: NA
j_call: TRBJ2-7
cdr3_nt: TGTGCCAGCAGCCTGGACAGTCTCTCCTACGAGCAGTACTTC
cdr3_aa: CASSLDSLSYEQYF

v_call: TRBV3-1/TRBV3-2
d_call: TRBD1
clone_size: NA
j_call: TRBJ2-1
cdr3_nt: TGTGCCAGCAGCAGGAATTGGGGACAGGGCACCACCACCTACAATGAGCAGTTCTTC
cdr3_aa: CASSRNWGQGTTTYNEQFF

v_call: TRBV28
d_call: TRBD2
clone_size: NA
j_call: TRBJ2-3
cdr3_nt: TGTGCCAGCAGTTTTCCCCTAGCGGGGGTGGGAGATACGCAGTATTTT
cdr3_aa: CASSFPLAGVGDTQYF

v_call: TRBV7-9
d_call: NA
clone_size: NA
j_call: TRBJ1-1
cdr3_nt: TGTGCCACCGGACAGTTGAACACTGAAGCTTTCTTT
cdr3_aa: CATGQLNTEAFF

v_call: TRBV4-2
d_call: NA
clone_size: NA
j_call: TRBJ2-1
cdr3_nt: TGTGCCAGCAGCCAAGATGTAAATGAGCAGTTCTTC
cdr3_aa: CASSQDVNEQFF

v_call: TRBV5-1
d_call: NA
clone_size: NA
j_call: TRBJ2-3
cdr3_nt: TGCGCCAGCAGCTCCGGGGAAAGCACAGATACGCAGTATTTT
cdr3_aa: CASSSGESTDTQYF

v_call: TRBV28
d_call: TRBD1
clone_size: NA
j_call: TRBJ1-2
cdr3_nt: TGTGCCAGCAGTTTTCGTCGGACAGGGATTGGCTACACCTTC
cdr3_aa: CASSFRRTGIGYTF

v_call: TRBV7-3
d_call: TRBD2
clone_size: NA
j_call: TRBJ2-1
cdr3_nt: TGTGCCAGCAGCTTAAGTACCTCGCGGGGGGTTTTCTACAATGAGCAGTTCTTC
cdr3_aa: CASSLSTSRGVFYNEQFF

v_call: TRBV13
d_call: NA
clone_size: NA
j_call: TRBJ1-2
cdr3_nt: TGTGCCAGCAGCCCCGGTACGGGGTTCTATGGCTACACCTTC
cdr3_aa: CASSPGTGFYGYTF

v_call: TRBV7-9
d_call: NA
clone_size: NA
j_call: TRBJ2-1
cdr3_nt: TGTGCCAGCAGCTCCTTTCCCCAGGGCCTAAACAATGAGCAGTTCTTC
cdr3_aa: CASSSFPQGLNNEQFF

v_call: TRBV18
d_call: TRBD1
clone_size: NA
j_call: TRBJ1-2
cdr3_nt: TGTGCCAGCTCACCACCGTCCCGGGACAGGGCAGCATACACCTTC
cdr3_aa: CASSPPSRDRAAYTF

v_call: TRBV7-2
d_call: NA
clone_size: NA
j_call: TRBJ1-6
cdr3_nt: TGTGCCAGCAGCTCCCCTGGCAGGGTGGAGTCACCCCTCCACTTT
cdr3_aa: CASSSPGRVESPLHF

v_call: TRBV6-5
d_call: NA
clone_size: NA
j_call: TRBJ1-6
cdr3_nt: TGTGCCAGCAGGGGGGGTTTGACTCCCGACTCACCCCTCCACTTT
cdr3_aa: CASRGGLTPDSPLHF

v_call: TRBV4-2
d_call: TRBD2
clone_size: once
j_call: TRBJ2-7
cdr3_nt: TGTGCCAGCAGCCAAGAGACCGTGGCGGGGGGGTCCTACGAGCAGTACTTC
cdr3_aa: CASSQETVAGGSYEQYF

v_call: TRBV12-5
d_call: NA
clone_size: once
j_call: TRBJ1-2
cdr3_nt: TGTGCTAGTGCCAGAGACGGGGGCTATGGCTACACCTTC
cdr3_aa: CASARDGGYGYTF

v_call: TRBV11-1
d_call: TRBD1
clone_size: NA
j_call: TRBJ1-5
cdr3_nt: TGTGCCAGCAGTTACAGGGGGCCCGGTAATCAGCCCCAGCATTTT
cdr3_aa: CASSYRGPGNQPQHF

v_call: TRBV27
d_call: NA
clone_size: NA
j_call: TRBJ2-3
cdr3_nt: TGTGCCAGCAGTCCCAGAGGGCTGGGTACGCAGTATTTT
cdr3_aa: CASSPRGLGTQYF

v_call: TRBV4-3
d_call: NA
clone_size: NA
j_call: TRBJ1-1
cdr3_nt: TGCGCCAGCAGCCAAGTAGTAGGGAGTCGGAACACTGAAGCTTTCTTT
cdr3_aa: CASSQVVGSRNTEAFF

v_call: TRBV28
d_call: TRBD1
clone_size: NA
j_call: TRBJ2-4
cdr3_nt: TGTGCCAGCAAGGACAGGGGGCTAACTCTAGCCAAAAACATTCAGTACTTC
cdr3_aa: CASKDRGLTLAKNIQYF

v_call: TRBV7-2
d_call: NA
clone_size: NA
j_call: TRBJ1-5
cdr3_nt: TGTGCCAGCAGCTTAGGGGCTTATAGCAATCAGCCCCAGCATTTT
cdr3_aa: CASSLGAYSNQPQHF

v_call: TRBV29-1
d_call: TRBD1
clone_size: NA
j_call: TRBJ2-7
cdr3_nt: TGCAGCGTTGGGGACAGCCCCTACGAGCAGTACTTC
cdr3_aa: CSVGDSPYEQYF

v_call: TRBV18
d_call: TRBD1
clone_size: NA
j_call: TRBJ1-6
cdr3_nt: TGTGCCAGCTCACCTCCCCCCGAGGACAGGTTGTGGGATTCACCCCTCCACTTT
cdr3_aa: CASSPPPEDRLWDSPLHF

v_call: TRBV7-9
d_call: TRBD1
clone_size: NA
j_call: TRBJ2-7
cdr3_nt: TGTGCCAGCAGCCCGGGGACAGTTCGGGGCGAGCAGTACTTC
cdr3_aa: CASSPGTVRGEQYF

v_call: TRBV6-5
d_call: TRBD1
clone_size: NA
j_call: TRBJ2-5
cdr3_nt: TGTGCCAGCAGGCAACAGGGGGGTCAAGAGACCCAGTACTTC
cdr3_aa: CASRQQGGQETQYF

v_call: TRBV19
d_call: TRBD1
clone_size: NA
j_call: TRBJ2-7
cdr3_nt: TGTGCCAGTAGCCTCTCGACAGGGATCCGCGAGCAGTACTTC
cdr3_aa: CASSLSTGIREQYF

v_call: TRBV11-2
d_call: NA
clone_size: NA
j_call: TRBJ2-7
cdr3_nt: TGTGCCAGCAGCAACCCCCCCCGGGGGAACCTCTACGAGCAGTACTTC
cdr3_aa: CASSNPPRGNLYEQYF